These 30 T cell receptor beta chains came from one sample sequenced in a study of blood T cell repertoires in COVID-19. Profiled with immunoSEQ multiplex PCR; TCRdb holds only in-frame clones, not every one. This table has approximately 99,000 clones, approximately 85% appearing once. Sample: peripheral blood. The receptor set was obtained from a human donor in a cohort sampled during active COVID-19.

This clone is a singleton in its sample. Within the sample, other DNA sequences also encode this same CDR3. This sequence joins TRBV28 and TRBJ1-2; TRBD1 aligns across 10 bases. The CDR3 has 13 amino acids. The germline V gene encodes CDR1 MDHEN and CDR2 SYDVKM. J lost 5 bases, V lost 5 bases, and 2 bases had no gene match. The CDR3 is CASSRGQGYGYTF. The CDR3 coding sequence is TGTGCCAGCAGTAGGGGACAGGGGTATGGCTACACCTTC.

The chain joins TRBV13 to TRBJ2-2; TRBD2 might be the D (5 bases). Germline assignment: CDR1 PRHDT and CDR2 FYEKMQ (reference sequence). The CDR3 is 15 residues long. Trimming removed 0 bases at V and 3 bases at J, with 8 bases between. As DNA, the CDR3 is TGTGCCAGCAGCTTAGGGGAGAGGGACACCGGGGAGCTGTTTTTT. Translated, it gives CASSLGERDTGELFF.

The genes are TRBV2 and TRBJ1-1, with 8 bases fitting TRBD1. After removal of 6 bases from V and 5 bases from J, the junction contained 11 bases not matched to a gene. Germline CDR1 and CDR2: SNHLY and FYNNEI. The CDR3 totals 15 residues. This chain's CDR3 is CASRLTGGSGTEAFF. DNA for the CDR3: TGTGCCAGCAGGCTTACAGGGGGTTCGGGGACTGAAGCTTTCTTT.

The gene calls are TRBV5-4 and TRBJ2-1, with TRBD2 identical over 7 bases. The V segment lost 6 bases and the J segment 0 bases; nucleotides outside the gene matches: 6. This CDR3 has 15 residues. In germline, CDR1 is SGHNT, CDR2 YYREEE (reference sequence). CDR3 residues: CASTPGGSSYNEQFF. The DNA for the CDR3 is TGTGCCAGCACCCCGGGCGGGAGCTCCTACAATGAGCAGTTCTTC.

This clone was found once. Other DNA sequences within the sample encode an identical CDR3. The chain uses TRBV9 and TRBJ1-1, with 8 bases that match TRBD1. In germline, CDR1 is SGDLS, CDR2 YYNGEE. This CDR3 region has 14 residues. V dropped 5 bases and J dropped 4; count of bases not matched to a gene: 7. CDR3 region: CASSGAGGGTEAFF. The CDR3 DNA reads as TGTGCCAGCAGTGGCGCAGGGGGCGGCACTGAAGCTTTCTTT. Drawing the rest from reference TRBV9 and TRBJ1-1, the complete variable domain is DSGVTQTPKHLITATGQRVTLRCSPRSGDLSVYWYQQSLDQGLQFLIQYYNGEERAKGNILERFSAQQFPDLHSELNLSSLELGDSALYFCASSGAGGGTEAFFGQGTRLTVV.

The chain has TRBV7-9 and TRBJ2-1, with D tentatively TRBD2 (6 bases). The V end lost 6 bases, the J end lost 4 bases, and 13 bases lay between the germline ends. This CDR3 spans 14 amino acids. Germline-derived CDR1 and CDR2 are SEHNR and FQNEAQ (reference sequence). This CDR3 reads CASSRDLLYNEQFF. In nucleotides, the CDR3 is TGTGCCAGCAGTCGGGACTTGCTATACAATGAGCAGTTCTTC.

In regard to this clone: Other DNA sequences in the same sample also yield this CDR3. This chain connects TRBV11-2 to TRBJ2-7; no firm D call. V was clipped by 1 base and J by 2 bases, with 3 bases between them. This CDR3 spans 12 amino acids. Germline V gives CDR1 SGHAT, CDR2 FQNNGV. CDR3 DNA: TGTGCCAGCAGCTTAGCTCCCTACGAGCAGTACTTC. It encodes CASSLAPYEQYF.

This chain connects TRBV28 to TRBJ1-4; D possibly corresponds to TRBD1 (5 bases). The germline gives CDR1 MDHEN, CDR2 SYDVKM. Deletions cut 2 bases from V and 8 bases from J, with 12 bases between. This CDR3 is 14 amino acids long. CDR3 sequence: CASSLIGGEEKLFF. CDR3 DNA sequence: TGTGCCAGCAGTTTAATCGGGGGGGAGGAAAAACTGTTTTTT.

V is TRBV11-3 and J is TRBJ2-2, with 11 bases that match TRBD2. The CDR3 contains 17 residues. The J segment lost 3 bases and the V segment lost 1 base, leaving 4 bases of the junction unmatched. Per germline, CDR1 SGHNT and CDR2 YENEEA. The CDR3: CASSLATSGRDTGELFF. CDR3 nucleotides: TGTGCCAGCAGCTTAGCCACTAGCGGGAGAGACACCGGGGAGCTGTTTTTT.

The rearrangement links TRBV24-1 to TRBJ2-3; D gene unclear. The germline V gene encodes CDR1 KGHDR and CDR2 SFDVKD. This CDR3 is 14 amino acids long. The germline V and J ends were trimmed by 6 bases and 0 bases, with 9 bases remaining between them. CDR3 nucleotides: TGTGCCACCAGTACCGTGGGCAGCACAGATACGCAGTATTTT. Translating gives CATSTVGSTDTQYF.

CDR3 in amino acids: CSVHTGSDTQYF. CDR3 DNA sequence: TGCAGCGTACACACAGGGTCAGATACGCAGTATTTT. The rearrangement joins TRBV29-1 to TRBJ2-3, with D possibly TRBD1 on 6 matching bases. This CDR3 is 12 amino acids long. Germline V gene data show CDR1 as SQVTM and CDR2 as ANQGSEA. With 6 bases removed from V and 4 bases from J, the gap between germline ends came to 11 bases.

The J gene is TRBJ2-4, the V gene TRBV5-1; 8 bases line up with TRBD2. Germline V gene lookup returns CDR1 SGHRS and CDR2 YFSETQ. The trim removed 0 bases at V and 6 bases at J, leaving 5 bases unmatched. The CDR3 totals 15 residues. Here the CDR3 DNA reads TGCGCCAGCAGCTTGGGGGCGGGGGGCGGAAACATTCAGTACTTC. Its protein is CASSLGAGGGNIQYF.

The V and J genes are TRBV7-6 and TRBJ1-2; 7 positions agree with TRBD1. CDR3 length equals 15 residues. V shed 5 bases and J 7 bases; nucleotides not matched to a gene: 13. The germline V gene has CDR1 SGHVS and CDR2 FNYEAQ. The CDR3 DNA is TGTGCCAGCAGCCCACGCTTGACAGGGTCGAGTGGCTACACCTTC. Translation: CASSPRLTGSSGYTF.

This rearrangement joins TRBV5-4 to TRBJ1-2; no clear D. From germline, CDR1 is SGHNT and CDR2 YYREEE (reference sequence). Trimming cost V 2 bases and J 1 base, with 6 bases left between them. The CDR3 consists of 13 residues. The CDR3 bases are TGTGCCAGCAGCTTACAGCTTAACTATGGCTACACCTTC. Its translation is CASSLQLNYGYTF.

This chain joins TRBV7-9 and TRBJ2-1, with TRBD2 identical over 11 bases. V lost 1 base and J lost 14; bases outside the gene matches: 13. Germline V CDR1 and CDR2: SEHNR, FQNEAQ (reference sequence). The CDR3 has 16 residues. The DNA for the CDR3 is TGTGCCAGCAGCTTAGTAGGCCTAGCGGGGGGTCCAGAGGAGTTCTTC. Encoded protein: CASSLVGLAGGPEEFF.

The chain recombines TRBV7-9 with TRBJ2-5, with TRBD2 matching over 11 bases. J was trimmed by 0 bases and V by 3 bases; bases with no gene match: 3. This CDR3 is built from 16 residues. Germline values: CDR1 SEHNR, CDR2 FQNEAQ (reference sequence). CDR3 amino acids: CASSLLTSGNQETQYF. CDR3 nucleotides: TGTGCCAGCAGCTTGTTGACTAGCGGGAACCAAGAGACCCAGTACTTC. The full variable domain, with the rest looked up from reference TRBV7-9 and TRBJ2-5, is DTGVSQNPRHKITKRGQNVTFRCDPISEHNRLYWYRQTLGQGPEFLTYFQNEAQLEKSRLLSDRFSAERPKGSFSTLEIQRTEQGDSAMYLCASSLLTSGNQETQYFGPGTRLLVL.

The J gene is TRBJ2-7, the V gene TRBV3-1 (or the pseudogene TRBV3-2); 8 bases are shared with TRBD2. V shed 5 bases, J shed 5 bases, and the junction held 5 bases outside the gene matches. CDR3 size: 13 residues. Germline assignment: CDR1 LGHDT and CDR2 YNNKEL (reference sequence). The CDR3 DNA reads TGTGCCAGCAGCGGGGGACTAGATAACGAGCAGTACTTC. As protein: CASSGGLDNEQYF.

The rearrangement uses TRBV6-6 and TRBJ1-1; 7 bases agree with TRBD1. Germline trimming cut 6 bases from V and 1 base from J; bases unmatched to any gene: 5. The V gene's germline CDR1 is MNHNY and CDR2 SVGAGI (reference sequence). The CDR3 spans 14 residues. The CDR3 DNA reads as TGTGCCAGCAGCTTAACAGGGGCGAACACTGAAGCTTTCTTT. Protein sequence: CASSLTGANTEAFF.

CDR3 sequence reads: CASSLAGGLAYEQYF. CDR3 sequence (DNA): TGCGCCAGCAGCTTGGCAGGTGGACTCGCCTACGAGCAGTACTTC. The chain carries TRBV5-1 and TRBJ2-7, with D perhaps TRBD2 (5 bases). The V gene's germline CDR1 is SGHRS and CDR2 YFSETQ. The length of the CDR3 is 15 residues. Trimming left V 0 bases short and J 2 bases short, with 12 bases between.

The gene calls are TRBV19 and TRBJ1-1; possible D gene TRBD1, 5 bases. V was pared by 3 bases and J by 5 bases, with 10 bases between. The CDR3 contains 13 residues. Germline V gives CDR1 LNHDA, CDR2 SQIVND (reference sequence). The CDR3 DNA is TGTGCCAGTAGTATTTTCCAGGGTACTGAAGCTTTCTTT. This translates into CASSIFQGTEAFF. The variable domain in full, with the rest retrieved from reference TRBV19 and TRBJ1-1, is DGGITQSPKYLFRKEGQNVTLSCEQNLNHDAMYWYRQDPGQGLRLIYYSQIVNDFQKGDIAEGYSVSREKKESFPLTVTSAQKNPTAFYLCASSIFQGTEAFFGQGTRLTVV.

The chain uses TRBV6-5 and TRBJ1-1; the D is unclear. This CDR3 has 13 amino acids. Trimming pared 6 bases from V and 3 bases from J, leaving 11 bases between. Germline-derived CDR1 and CDR2 are MNHEY and SVGAGI. CDR3 DNA sequence: TGTGCCAGCAGGAGAGCCTCGGACACTGAAGCTTTCTTT. This translates into CASRRASDTEAFF.

V gene TRBV5-1 combines with J gene TRBJ2-7; 9 bases line up with TRBD2. The CDR3 contains 15 residues. With V trimmed by 0 bases and J by 2 bases, 3 bases remained unmatched. Germline lookup yields CDR1 SGHRS and CDR2 YFSETQ. In nucleotides, the CDR3 is TGCGCCAGCAGCTTGGCCCTAGCGGGAACCTACGAGCAGTACTTC. Protein product: CASSLALAGTYEQYF.

V and J are TRBV24-1 and TRBJ2-3, with TRBD1 matching 7 bases. With 8 bases clipped from V and 1 base from J, the junction kept 5 bases outside the gene matches. The CDR3 has 14 amino acids. Germline CDR1 is KGHDR and CDR2 is SFDVKD. CDR3 region: CATNPGQGTDTQYF. In DNA form, the CDR3 reads TGTGCCACCAATCCTGGACAGGGCACAGATACGCAGTATTTT.

The rearrangement joins TRBV29-1 to TRBJ1-1, with D possibly being TRBD1 (6 bases). The germline V gene encodes CDR1 SQVTM and CDR2 ANQGSEA. The CDR3 covers 15 residues. Trimming removed 0 bases from V and 3 bases from J, with 14 bases in between. For the CDR3, the DNA is TGCAGCGTTGAAGATCGGGGGGGCGGACACACTGAAGCTTTCTTT. This gives the protein CSVEDRGGGHTEAFF.

The table lists this clone with a count of one. The genes are TRBV6-5 and TRBJ1-2, with D maybe TRBD1 (5 bases). The V gene lost 8 bases and the J gene lost 6 bases, with 19 bases spanning the gap. The length of the CDR3 is 14 residues. Germline loops: CDR1 MNHEY, CDR2 SVGAGI. The CDR3 sequence: CASSSGGDPDGYTF. CDR3 nucleotide sequence: TGTGCCAGCTCCTCGGGAGGGGACCCCGATGGCTACACCTTC.

The chain carries TRBV19 and TRBJ1-1; no clear D. Trimming shortened V by 1 base and J by 6 bases, and 6 bases separated the two germline ends. The CDR3 is 12 residues long. Germline CDR1 reads LNHDA; CDR2 reads SQIVND (reference sequence). The CDR3 DNA is TGTGCCAGTAGTATAGGGACTCCTGAAGCTTTCTTT. It translates to CASSIGTPEAFF.

The genes are TRBV7-9 and TRBJ2-3, with TRBD1 identical over 11 bases. CDR1 is SEHNR, CDR2 FQNEAQ, per germline (reference sequence). The CDR3 length is 17 residues. J was trimmed by 3 bases and V by 5 bases; bases with no gene match: 10. As DNA, the CDR3 is TGTGCCAGCAGCCCCCTAATAGGGACAGGGGGAACAGATACGCAGTATTTT. It encodes CASSPLIGTGGTDTQYF.

This clone was observed a handful of times. The chain uses TRBV6-1 and TRBJ1-2, with D possibly matching TRBD1 (6 bases). V dropped 2 bases and J dropped 4 bases, with 20 bases sitting between them. The germline gives CDR1 MNHNS, CDR2 SASEGT. This CDR3 contains 17 residues. CDR3 region: CASSEPSDGTGPYGYTF. CDR3 nucleotides: TGTGCCAGCAGTGAACCTTCCGACGGCACAGGGCCCTATGGCTACACCTTC.

The CDR3 sequence is CASSPYWTGPNQPQHF. Written as DNA, the CDR3 is TGTGCCAGCAGTCCATATTGGACAGGACCGAATCAGCCCCAGCATTTT. The chain carries TRBV27 and TRBJ1-5, with TRBD1 matching over 7 bases. This CDR3 comprises 16 residues. V gave up 5 bases and J gave up 4 bases; unmatched junction bases: 11. Germline-derived CDR1 and CDR2 are MNHEY and SMNVEV (reference sequence).

The rearrangement joins TRBV5-1 to TRBJ2-2, with 10 bases identical to TRBD2. V was pared by 3 bases and J by 0 bases, with 2 bases of the junction left unmatched. This CDR3 contains 16 residues. Germline V gene lookup returns CDR1 SGHRS and CDR2 YFSETQ. The CDR3: CASSSLAGPNTGELFF. CDR3 bases: TGCGCCAGCAGCTCACTAGCGGGACCGAACACCGGGGAGCTGTTTTTT.